Listed here are 30 T cell receptor beta chains from one sample, sequenced in a study of blood T cell repertoires in COVID-19. Assay: immunoSEQ multiplex PCR; the TCRdb copy retains only in-frame clones and omits some. Of 250,000 or so clones in the sample, less than 95% were seen once. Input material: PBMCs or T cells enriched from blood (not recorded which). These receptor sequences come from a middle-aged man who had been exposed to COVID-19.

This clone was seen many times. The CDR3 reads CASSLSAGNHEQFF. The DNA of the CDR3 is TGTGCCAGCAGTTTATCGGCGGGGAACCATGAGCAGTTCTTC. The V call is TRBV27, the J call TRBJ2-1, with D tentatively TRBD2 (6 bases). The germline V gene has CDR1 MNHEY and CDR2 SMNVEV (reference sequence). V was cut by 0 bases and J by 8 bases, with 11 bases left in between. The CDR3 has 14 amino acids.

The gene calls are TRBV4-3 and TRBJ2-6; TRBD1 matches at 7 bases. Trimming at V came to 1 base and at J to 0 bases, leaving 3 bases not matched to a gene. CDR1 and CDR2 from the germline V gene are LGHNA and YSLEER. This CDR3 has 17 residues. The CDR3 DNA follows: TGCGCCAGCAGCCAAGGGGACAGAGGCTCTGGGGCCAACGTCCTGACTTTC. Translation: CASSQGDRGSGANVLTF.

The chain links TRBV6-1 to TRBJ2-5, with a tentative D call TRBD2 (6 bases). Trimming shortened V by 2 bases and J by 4 bases, and 17 bases separated the two germline ends. CDR1 and CDR2 (germline): MNHNS, SASEGT. This CDR3 has 16 amino acids. Here the CDR3 DNA reads TGTGCCAGCAGTGAATTTGATTACGGGGGTGGAGAGACCCAGTACTTC. This codes for CASSEFDYGGGETQYF.

The chain combines TRBV14 with TRBJ1-1; D not resolved. The CDR3 consists of 11 residues. With 3 bases removed from V and 6 bases from J, the gap between germline ends came to 5 bases. Per germline, CDR1 SGHDN and CDR2 FVKESK. The CDR3 DNA sequence: TGTGCCAGCAGCCAGTCTTCTGAAGCTTTCTTT. This translates into CASSQSSEAFF.

The genes are TRBV6-6 and TRBJ2-3, with D possibly matching TRBD1 (6 bases). The CDR3 covers 15 residues. The germline V and J ends were trimmed by 6 bases and 0 bases, with 13 bases remaining between them. In germline, CDR1 is MNHNY, CDR2 SVGAGI (reference sequence). The CDR3 here is CASRNQGISTDTQYF. The CDR3 DNA follows: TGTGCCAGCAGAAATCAGGGGATTAGCACAGATACGCAGTATTTT.

This clone was recorded only once. This rearrangement joins TRBV29-1 to TRBJ2-1, with 9 bases lining up with TRBD2. V was pared by 2 bases and J by 7 bases, with 6 bases of the junction left unmatched. CDR3 length equals 14 residues. The germline CDR1 and CDR2 sequences are SQVTM and ANQGSEA. The CDR3 spells CSVERPSGANEQFF. The CDR3 coding sequence is TGCAGCGTTGAAAGGCCTAGCGGGGCTAATGAGCAGTTCTTC.

J is TRBJ1-1 and V is TRBV12-5; D gene ambiguous. The CDR3 length is 17 residues. Germline V CDR1 and CDR2: LGHNT, FRNRAP. Trimming removed 2 bases from V and 1 base from J, with 17 bases in between. For the CDR3, the DNA is TGTGCTAGTGGTTTGTTCCAGGCCTCTATATCGAACACTGAAGCTTTCTTT. It yields the protein CASGLFQASISNTEAFF.

The chain uses TRBV4-1 and TRBJ1-5; possibly TRBD1 for D (5 bases). Germline V gene sequence: CDR1 MGHRA, CDR2 YSYEKL. The CDR3 is 15 amino acids. With 4 bases removed from V and 3 bases from J, the gap between germline ends came to 13 bases. This CDR3 is CASSLSRQPNQPQHF. DNA of the CDR3: TGCGCCAGCAGCCTAAGCAGACAGCCCAATCAGCCCCAGCATTTT.

The genes are TRBV5-1 and TRBJ2-7; possible D gene TRBD2, 7 bases. CDR1 and CDR2 (germline): SGHRS, YFSETQ. V lost 4 bases to trimming and J lost 6 bases, with 14 bases between them. The CDR3 length is 13 residues. CDR3 nucleotides: TGCGCCAGCAGCGGGGGAGGGGGTTCCGAGCAGTACTTC. Translation gives CASSGGGGSEQYF.

This chain connects TRBV9 to TRBJ2-1, with a weak D call TRBD2 (6 bases). Germline V CDR1 and CDR2: SGDLS, YYNGEE. This CDR3 spans 13 amino acids. The germline V and J ends were trimmed by 0 bases and 9 bases, with 10 bases remaining between them. CDR3 in amino acids: CASSVAGGSEQFF. CDR3 in DNA: TGTGCCAGCAGCGTAGCCGGGGGTAGTGAGCAGTTCTTC.

J is TRBJ2-7 and V is TRBV19; D might be TRBD2 (5 bases). V lost 8 bases and J lost 0, with 20 bases in between. CDR3 length: 16 amino acids. The germline gives CDR1 LNHDA, CDR2 SQIVND (reference sequence). CDR3 sequence (DNA): TGTGCCAGTGCCTCCTACAGAAGCGGAAGCTCCTACGAGCAGTACTTC. It is translated as CASASYRSGSSYEQYF.

This clone was detected once. The V and J genes are TRBV4-2 and TRBJ1-2; tentative D call: TRBD1 (5 bases). V gave up 6 bases and J gave up 3 bases, with 11 bases separating them. The CDR3 covers 13 residues. Germline V gene lookup returns CDR1 LGHNA and CDR2 YNFKEQ. DNA for the CDR3: TGTGCCAGCAGACCAACAGGAGACTATGGCTACACCTTC. Its translation: CASRPTGDYGYTF.

The chain uses TRBV9 and TRBJ1-4; a possible D gene is TRBD1 (6 bases). Germline loops: CDR1 SGDLS, CDR2 YYNGEE. The length of the CDR3 is 15 residues. Trimming left V 1 base short and J 3 bases short, with 10 bases between. DNA of the CDR3: TGTGCCAGCAGCGTATCTACAGGGCCTAATGAAAAACTGTTTTTT. Its protein is CASSVSTGPNEKLFF.

This rearrangement joins TRBV19 to TRBJ2-2; TRBD2 aligns across 16 bases. In germline, CDR1 is LNHDA, CDR2 SQIVND (reference sequence). This CDR3 contains 18 residues. Unmatched junction bases numbered 8, after V lost 5 bases and J lost 5 bases. CDR3 protein: CASSSPGLAGGPTGELFF. The CDR3, as DNA: TGTGCCAGTAGTTCGCCGGGACTAGCGGGAGGGCCAACCGGGGAGCTGTTTTTT.

This clone was seen a handful of times. CDR3 DNA: TGTGCCAGCAGATACAGACAGGCTGGGGCCAACGTCCTGACTTTC. Its translation: CASRYRQAGANVLTF. V gene TRBV6-2 or TRBV6-3 combines with J gene TRBJ2-6, with D possibly matching TRBD1 (6 bases). The CDR3 contains 15 residues. Trimming cost V 6 bases and J 2 bases, with 11 bases left between them. Germline V gene data show CDR1 as MNHEY and CDR2 as SVGEGT.

The chain is built from TRBV5-1 and TRBJ2-7, with 7 bases aligning to TRBD2. Looked up from germline, CDR1 is SGHRS and CDR2 is YFSETQ. This CDR3 has 13 residues. The trim removed 2 bases at V and 6 bases at J, leaving 5 bases unmatched. The CDR3 loop is CASSFGTTGEQYF. CDR3 bases: TGCGCCAGCAGCTTCGGGACTACCGGCGAGCAGTACTTC.

This chain connects TRBV30 to TRBJ2-1; 8 positions agree with TRBD2. Trimming removed 0 bases from V and 3 bases from J; junction bases left unmatched: 4. The CDR3 covers 15 residues. Germline-derived CDR1 and CDR2 are GTSNPN and SVGIG (reference sequence). The CDR3 loop reads CAWSVTSGSYNEQFF. In nucleotides, the CDR3 is TGTGCCTGGAGTGTAACTAGCGGAAGCTACAATGAGCAGTTCTTC. The variable domain in full, completed from reference TRBV30 and TRBJ2-1, reads SQTIHQWPATLVQPVGSPLSLECTVEGTSNPNLYWYRQAAGRGLQLLFYSVGIGQISSEVPQNLSASRPQDRQFILSSKKLLLSDSGFYLCAWSVTSGSYNEQFFGPGTRLTVL.

This sequence joins TRBV5-1 and TRBJ1-1; D is perhaps TRBD1 (5 bases). Looked up from germline, CDR1 is SGHRS and CDR2 is YFSETQ. CDR3 length: 15 residues. The V gene lost 0 bases and the J gene lost 0 bases, with 9 bases spanning the gap. The CDR3 loop reads CASSLGPGMNTEAFF. The CDR3 region has the DNA TGCGCCAGCAGCTTGGGTCCAGGGATGAACACTGAAGCTTTCTTT. The whole variable domain, remainder taken from reference TRBV5-1 and TRBJ1-1, is KAGVTQTPRYLIKTRGQQVTLSCSPISGHRSVSWYQQTPGQGLQFLFEYFSETQRNKGNFPGRFSGRQFSNSRSEMNVSTLELGDSALYLCASSLGPGMNTEAFFGQGTRLTVV.

The genes are TRBV9 and TRBJ1-4; D call uncertain. V shed 3 bases and J shed 7 bases, with 13 bases lying between them. The germline V gene has CDR1 SGDLS and CDR2 YYNGEE. CDR3 length: 14 residues. The CDR3 protein is CASSERGVSEKLFF. The DNA of the CDR3 is TGTGCCAGCAGCGAGCGGGGAGTGAGTGAAAAACTGTTTTTT.

This clone came up a few times. This rearrangement joins TRBV28 to TRBJ2-7; 14 bases are a match to TRBD2. V lost 6 bases to trimming and J lost 5 bases; unmatched junction nucleotides: 6. The CDR3 extends over 15 amino acids. In germline, CDR1 is MDHEN, CDR2 SYDVKM. The CDR3 DNA is TGTGCCAGCAGAAGGACTAGCGGGAGGCTGGACGAGCAGTACTTC. Its translation is CASRRTSGRLDEQYF.

The chain employs TRBV11-3 and TRBJ2-7; 7 bases are a match to TRBD1. Looked up from germline, CDR1 is SGHNT and CDR2 is YENEEA. With 5 bases clipped from V and 2 bases from J, the junction kept 9 bases outside the gene matches. This CDR3 contains 15 residues. The CDR3 DNA follows: TGTGCCAGCAGCAACGACAGGGAAGGGGCCTACGAGCAGTACTTC. It encodes CASSNDREGAYEQYF.

This chain uses TRBV5-4 with TRBJ1-6; perhaps TRBD1 as D (6 bases). Deletions cut 4 bases from V and 10 bases from J, with 12 bases between. This CDR3 spans 13 amino acids. Germline V gene lookup returns CDR1 SGHNT and CDR2 YYREEE (reference sequence). This chain's CDR3 is CASSPGAGSPLHF. CDR3 bases: TGTGCCAGCAGCCCAGGGGCTGGCTCACCCCTCCACTTT. The whole variable domain, remainder taken from reference TRBV5-4 and TRBJ1-6, is ETGVTQSPTHLIKTRGQQVTLRCSSQSGHNTVSWYQQALGQGPQFIFQYYREEENGRGNFPPRFSGLQFPNYSSELNVNALELDDSALYLCASSPGAGSPLHFGNGTRLTVT.

The V call is TRBV20-1, the J call TRBJ1-1; possibly TRBD1 for D (5 bases). This CDR3 region has 10 residues. Germline CDR1 reads DFQATT; CDR2 reads SNEGSKA (reference sequence). The ends were cut back, 0 bases at V and 10 bases at J, with 6 bases in the middle. As DNA, the CDR3 is TGCAGTGCTAGAGAAGGGGTAGCTTTCTTT. Translation gives CSAREGVAFF.

In DNA, the CDR3 is TGTGCCACGTGGACTAGCGGGACGCATGAGCAGTTCTTC. The encoded protein is CATWTSGTHEQFF. The V and J genes are TRBV6-5 and TRBJ2-1, with 12 bases lining up with TRBD2. Germline loops: CDR1 MNHEY, CDR2 SVGAGI. This CDR3 region has 13 residues. V lost 10 bases and J lost 8; bases outside the gene matches: 6.

Here the CDR3 DNA reads TGTGCCAGTAGTTGGATAGGGGGGGGGCGCACAGATACGCAGTATTTT. As protein: CASSWIGGGRTDTQYF. The genes are TRBV19 and TRBJ2-3, with D possibly being TRBD2 (7 bases). The V and J ends lost 5 bases and 1 base respectively, with 16 bases between them. This CDR3 region has 16 residues. Germline CDR1 is LNHDA and CDR2 is SQIVND (reference sequence).

The chain is built from TRBV6-5 and TRBJ1-2, with TRBD1 matching over 8 bases. CDR3 length: 14 amino acids. V was pared by 6 bases and J by 8 bases, with 11 bases of the junction left unmatched. Germline V lookup: CDR1 MNHEY, CDR2 SVGAGI. The CDR3 loop reads CASSLADRGKGYTF. CDR3 in DNA: TGTGCCAGCAGCCTTGCCGACAGGGGAAAAGGCTACACCTTC.

The V call is TRBV11-2, the J call TRBJ2-7; D remains ambiguous. V lost 5 bases to trimming and J lost 2 bases, with 13 bases between them. CDR1 is SGHAT, CDR2 FQNNGV, per germline. The CDR3 covers 14 residues. Here the CDR3 reads CASSLRLTTYEQYF. The CDR3 DNA follows: TGTGCCAGCAGCCTCAGACTGACGACCTACGAGCAGTACTTC.

The J gene is TRBJ2-3, the V gene TRBV2; the match to TRBD1 covers 7 bases. Trimming cost V 4 bases and J 11 bases; bases outside gene matches: 12. The CDR3 length is 14 residues. Germline loops: CDR1 SNHLY, CDR2 FYNNEI. In DNA, the CDR3 is TGTGCCAGCAGTGGTACGAGGACAGGCCGGGGGCAGTATTTT. Its translation is CASSGTRTGRGQYF.

The chain has TRBV10-1 and TRBJ2-5, with 7 bases aligning to TRBD2. Looked up from germline, CDR1 is WNHNN and CDR2 is SYGVQD (reference sequence). This CDR3 has 13 residues. The ends lost 8 bases at V and 2 bases at J; junction bases unmatched: 5. This CDR3 reads CASHWGGQETQYF. CDR3 nucleotide sequence: TGCGCCAGCCACTGGGGGGGGCAAGAGACCCAGTACTTC.

The chain couples TRBV4-2 to TRBJ1-3; TRBD1 is a possible D gene (5 bases). CDR1 is LGHNA and CDR2 is YNFKEQ in the germline V gene. The length of the CDR3 is 14 residues. The V end lost 2 bases, the J end lost 3 bases, and 8 bases lay between the germline ends. The CDR3 DNA reads as TGTGCCAGCAGCCAAAGGGGTAATGGAAACACCATATATTTT. Encoded protein: CASSQRGNGNTIYF.